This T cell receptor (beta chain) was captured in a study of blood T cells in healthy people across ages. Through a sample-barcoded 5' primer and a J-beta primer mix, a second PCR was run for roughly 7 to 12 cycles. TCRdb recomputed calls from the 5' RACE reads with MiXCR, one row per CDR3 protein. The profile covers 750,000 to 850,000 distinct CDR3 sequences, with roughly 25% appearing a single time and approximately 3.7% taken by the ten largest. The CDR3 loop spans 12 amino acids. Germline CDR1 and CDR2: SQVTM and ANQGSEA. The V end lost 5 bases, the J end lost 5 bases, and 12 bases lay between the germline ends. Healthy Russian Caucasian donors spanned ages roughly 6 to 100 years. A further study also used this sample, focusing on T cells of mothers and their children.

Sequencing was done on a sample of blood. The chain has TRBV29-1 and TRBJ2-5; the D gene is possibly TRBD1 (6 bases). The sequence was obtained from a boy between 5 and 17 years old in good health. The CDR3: CSVHRAEETQYF. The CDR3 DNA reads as TGCAGCGTTCACAGGGCCGAGGAGACCCAGTACTTC.